These 25 T cell receptor beta chains came from one sample sequenced in a study of T cells in narcolepsy. Assay: immunoSEQ multiplex PCR; the TCRdb copy retains only in-frame clones and omits some. In the table there are 20,000 to 30,000 clones, approximately 62% of which are singletons. The sequenced sample consisted of memory (CD45RA-) CD4+ T cells from blood. Source of these receptors: a human donor in good health.

For the CDR3, the DNA is TGTGCCACCAGCACGCGGCTAGCGGGACCCTGGGGCACAGATACGCAGTATTTT. Amino acids: CATSTRLAGPWGTDTQYF. The chain has TRBV15 and TRBJ2-3; 9 positions agree with TRBD2. This CDR3 region has 18 residues. The germline V gene has CDR1 LNHNV and CDR2 YYDKDF (reference sequence). Trimming took 4 bases from V and 1 from J; bases not matched to a gene: 12.

V usage is TRBV28 and J usage is TRBJ2-7, with a possible D match to TRBD1 (6 bases). The V end was cut by 4 bases, the J end by 2 bases, with 12 bases between. Germline CDR1 reads MDHEN; CDR2 reads SYDVKM. The CDR3 sequence is 14 residues long. The CDR3, as DNA: TGTGCCAGCAGTTCACCAGGGGTGACCTACGAGCAGTACTTC. Amino acids: CASSSPGVTYEQYF.

J is TRBJ1-6 and V is TRBV29-1; tentatively, D is TRBD1 (5 bases). Germline CDR1 and CDR2: SQVTM and ANQGSEA. The CDR3 has 15 amino acids. The V end lost 7 bases, the J end lost 1 base, and 14 bases lay between the germline ends. In DNA, the CDR3 is TGCAGCGCCATGATAGAGGGGTCCTATAATTCACCCCTCCACTTT. Its translation: CSAMIEGSYNSPLHF. Together with reference TRBV29-1 and TRBJ1-6, the CDR3 gives the full variable domain: SAVISQKPSRDICQRGTSLTIQCQVDSQVTMMFWYRQQPGQSLTLIATANQGSEATYESGFVIDKFPISRPNLTFSTLTVSNMSPEDSSIYLCSAMIEGSYNSPLHFGNGTRLTVT.

The J gene is TRBJ1-3, the V gene TRBV5-1; TRBD1 is a possible D gene (5 bases). V lost 4 bases and J 4 bases, leaving 18 bases between the germline ends. CDR3 length: 16 residues. Germline V gene sequence: CDR1 SGHRS, CDR2 YFSETQ. CDR3 region: CASSLKGQGTGNTIYF. CDR3 sequence (DNA): TGCGCCAGCAGCCTGAAAGGGCAGGGAACCGGAAACACCATATATTTT.

This clone has just a few counts. This may come from a read error, since a much larger clone is one base off. This chain joins TRBV9 and TRBJ2-5, with 7 bases identical to TRBD1. From germline, CDR1 is SGDLS and CDR2 YYNGEE. This CDR3 comprises 16 residues. The CDR3 DNA reads as TGTGCCCGCAGCGTAGGGGGCAGGGGGTCTTCGGAGACCCAGTACTTC. Its translation: CARSVGGRGSSETQYF.

The V gene is TRBV5-1, the J gene TRBJ1-3, with 7 bases identical to TRBD1. In germline, CDR1 is SGHRS, CDR2 YFSETQ. The CDR3 sequence is 14 residues long. The junction had 4 bases not matched to a gene; V was cut back by 3 bases and J by 4 bases. CDR3 region: CASSSTGVGNTIYF. DNA of the CDR3: TGCGCCAGCAGCTCAACAGGGGTAGGAAACACCATATATTTT.

This clone was recorded a few times. CDR3 sequence (DNA): TGCGCCAGCAGCCAAGGTGACCTTAGGGCTAATGAAAAACTGTTTTTT. It is translated as CASSQGDLRANEKLFF. The chain combines TRBV4-1 with TRBJ1-4; D not certain. Germline V CDR1 and CDR2: MGHRA, YSYEKL. Trimming stripped 1 base from V and 3 bases from J, with 12 bases between. The CDR3 extends over 16 amino acids.

The chain joins TRBV6-1 to TRBJ1-5; no firm D call. This CDR3 region has 13 residues. Per the germline V gene, CDR1 is MNHNS and CDR2 is SASEGT. The V gene lost 5 bases and the J gene lost 6 bases, with 11 bases spanning the gap. The CDR3 DNA reads as TGTGCCAGCAGTTCGGATACGAGTCAGCCCCAGCATTTT. This sequence encodes CASSSDTSQPQHF.

This clone was seen only once. The V call is TRBV25-1, the J call TRBJ2-3; D may be TRBD2 (5 bases). CDR3 length: 16 amino acids. V lost 3 bases to trimming and J lost 0 bases, with 13 bases between them. The germline V gene has CDR1 MGHDK and CDR2 SYGVNS. CDR3 sequence reads: CASSEGGGYSTDTQYF. Written as DNA, the CDR3 is TGTGCCAGCAGTGAGGGTGGCGGGTATAGCACAGATACGCAGTATTTT. Combining the CDR3 with reference TRBV25-1 and TRBJ2-3 gives the whole variable domain EADIYQTPRYLVIGTGKKITLECSQTMGHDKMYWYQQDPGMELHLIHYSYGVNSTEKGDLSSESTVSRIRTEHFPLTLESARPSHTSQYLCASSEGGGYSTDTQYFGPGTRLTVL.

V is TRBV2 and J is TRBJ2-7; D is unresolved. V gave up 1 base and J gave up 4 bases, with 2 bases separating them. Germline V lookup: CDR1 SNHLY, CDR2 FYNNEI. The CDR3 is made up of 11 amino acids. CDR3 sequence: CASSEVYEQYF. The CDR3 region has the DNA TGTGCCAGCAGTGAAGTTTACGAGCAGTACTTC.

The chain joins TRBV6-5 to TRBJ1-6; 9 nucleotides line up with TRBD1. After removal of 0 bases from V and 10 bases from J, the junction contained 4 bases not matched to a gene. The length of the CDR3 is 15 residues. The V gene's germline CDR1 is MNHEY and CDR2 SVGAGI. Written as DNA, the CDR3 is TGTGCCAGCAGTTACTCGGGACAGGGCGAATCACCCCTCCACTTT. This codes for CASSYSGQGESPLHF.

The CDR3 nucleotides are TGTGCCAGTTCGTTACAGGGGGAGACCCAGTACTTC. This encodes CASSLQGETQYF. V and J are TRBV9 and TRBJ2-5; 7 nucleotides match TRBD1. Germline values: CDR1 SGDLS, CDR2 YYNGEE. The CDR3 covers 12 residues. V trimming: 8 bases; J trimming: 5 bases; junction bases outside the gene matches: 6.

A few counts support this clone. The rearrangement links TRBV7-6 to TRBJ2-2, with 8 bases aligning to TRBD1. This CDR3 has 17 residues. The V and J ends lost 1 base and 5 bases, in that order; junction bases with no gene match: 9. Germline V gene lookup returns CDR1 SGHVS and CDR2 FNYEAQ. The CDR3 nucleotides are TGTGCCAGCAGCTTAGGACTCCCAGGGGGCGGAACCGGGGAGCTGTTTTTT. Translating gives CASSLGLPGGGTGELFF. Together with reference TRBV7-6 and TRBJ2-2, the CDR3 gives the full variable domain: GAGVSQSPRYKVTKRGQDVALRCDPISGHVSLYWYRQALGQGPEFLTYFNYEAQQDKSGLPNDRFSAERPEGSISTLTIQRTEQRDSAMYRCASSLGLPGGGTGELFFGEGSRLTVL.

The chain is built from TRBV2 and TRBJ2-3; 7 nucleotides line up with TRBD1. V shed 4 bases, J shed 7 bases, and the junction held 2 bases outside the gene matches. This CDR3 is 12 amino acids long. Germline CDR1 reads SNHLY; CDR2 reads FYNNEI. The CDR3 loop is CASSGTGNTQYF. CDR3 nucleotides: TGTGCCAGCAGTGGGACAGGCAATACGCAGTATTTT.

The genes are TRBV2 and TRBJ2-1; TRBD2 matches 9 bases. Germline CDR1 reads SNHLY; CDR2 reads FYNNEI. The CDR3 is 13 amino acids. The ends lost 5 bases at V and 9 bases at J; junction bases unmatched: 5. CDR3 protein: CASSSAGGFEQFF. CDR3 bases: TGTGCCAGCAGTTCAGCGGGAGGTTTTGAGCAGTTCTTC.

This chain uses TRBV7-9 with TRBJ2-3; D uncertain. The V end lost 2 bases, the J end lost 4 bases, and 10 bases lay between the germline ends. Germline V gene sequence: CDR1 SEHNR, CDR2 FQNEAQ (reference sequence). The CDR3 has 14 amino acids. CDR3 sequence reads: CASSLYSGSDTQYF. CDR3 sequence (DNA): TGTGCCAGCAGCTTATATTCCGGATCAGATACGCAGTATTTT.

This chain connects TRBV28 to TRBJ1-4, with D possibly being TRBD1 (6 bases). Trimming left V 8 bases short and J 8 bases short, with 21 bases between. CDR1 MDHEN and CDR2 SYDVKM come from the germline V gene. CDR3 length equals 15 residues. The CDR3 reads CASVPTGRILEKLFF. The CDR3 DNA sequence: TGTGCCAGCGTACCGACAGGCCGGATCCTGGAAAAACTGTTTTTT.

The chain carries TRBV7-9 and TRBJ1-6, with 7 bases fitting TRBD1. The CDR3 is 15 amino acids. V dropped 7 bases and J dropped 9; count of bases not matched to a gene: 12. Germline V gives CDR1 SEHNR, CDR2 FQNEAQ (reference sequence). Here the CDR3 reads CASTIHRGSPSPLHF. In nucleotides, the CDR3 is TGTGCCAGCACCATCCACAGGGGATCTCCTTCACCCCTCCACTTT.

The V and J genes are TRBV27 and TRBJ1-6; 8 bases line up with TRBD1. The junction had 6 bases not matched to a gene; V was cut back by 4 bases and J by 7 bases. The CDR3 consists of 15 residues. The germline gives CDR1 MNHEY, CDR2 SMNVEV (reference sequence). The CDR3 bases are TGTGCCAGCAGTTCAAGGACAGGGCTCAATTCACCCCTCCACTTT. The encoded protein is CASSSRTGLNSPLHF.

This clone was seen a few times. The rearrangement uses TRBV27 and TRBJ1-6; TRBD1 matches 7 bases. V gave up 11 bases and J gave up 5 bases; unmatched junction bases: 6. There are 13 residues in the CDR3. Germline V lookup: CDR1 MNHEY, CDR2 SMNVEV (reference sequence). The CDR3 here is CADPGTDNSPLHF. CDR3 nucleotides: TGTGCCGACCCCGGGACAGATAATTCACCCCTCCACTTT.

The rearrangement uses TRBV18 and TRBJ2-5; 11 bases align to TRBD1. TRBJ2-7 explains the end of the DNA better; the J call may be wrong. There are 15 residues in the CDR3. Germline CDR1 is KGHSH and CDR2 is LQKENI. The CDR3 bases are TGTGCCAGCTCACAAGCCGGGACAGGGGGTTACGAGCAGTACTTC. This codes for CASSQAGTGGYEQYF.

The chain links TRBV27 to TRBJ2-1; D possibly uses TRBD1 or TRBD2 (5 bases each). Per the germline V gene, CDR1 is MNHEY and CDR2 is SMNVEV (reference sequence). The CDR3 covers 15 residues. Trimming cost V 7 bases and J 1 base, with 14 bases left between them. The CDR3 region is CASTEGTQSYNEQFF. As DNA, the CDR3 is TGTGCCAGCACCGAGGGGACCCAATCCTACAATGAGCAGTTCTTC.

The rearrangement uses TRBV20-1 and TRBJ1-1; no clear D gene. V shed 3 bases and J shed 3 bases, with 2 bases lying between them. The CDR3 has 10 residues. Germline CDR1 reads DFQATT; CDR2 reads SNEGSKA (reference sequence). This CDR3 is CSASYTEAFF. The CDR3 bases are TGCAGTGCTAGCTACACTGAAGCTTTCTTT.

The J gene is TRBJ1-5, the V gene TRBV6-5; TRBD1 might be the D (5 bases). Trimming shortened V by 4 bases and J by 5 bases, and 12 bases separated the two germline ends. The CDR3 extends over 14 amino acids. Germline CDR1 and CDR2: MNHEY and SVGAGI. CDR3 DNA sequence: TGTGCCAGCAGTTCGGAGGGGCCCCATCAGCCCCAGCATTTT. This translates into CASSSEGPHQPQHF.

A few counts support this clone. The chain combines TRBV11-1 with TRBJ1-2; 8 nucleotides match TRBD1. Germline CDR1 SGHAT, CDR2 FQDESV (reference sequence). V dropped 5 bases and J dropped 6; count of bases not matched to a gene: 8. There are 14 residues in the CDR3. The CDR3 DNA sequence: TGTGCCAGCAGCCCAAGGACAGGGTGGCATGGCTACACCTTC. It yields the protein CASSPRTGWHGYTF.